This T cell receptor (beta chain) was observed in a study of T cell changes during pregnancy in multiple sclerosis. The CDR3 has 15 residues. CDR1 is MDHEN and CDR2 is SYDVKM in the germline V gene. V shed 5 bases and J 3 bases; nucleotides not matched to a gene: 10. Clones were read by immunoSEQ multiplex PCR, and TCRdb kept only the in-frame ones, dropping some. The data hold tens of thousands of clones, with more than 90% observed a single time. The J gene is TRBJ2-7, the V gene TRBV28; 7 nucleotides agree with TRBD2. The source is a female donor in good health, enrolled as a control in a pregnancy study. Sequencing used CD4+ T cells from peripheral blood mononuclear cells, obtained in the second trimester of pregnancy. The CDR3 bases are TGTGCCAGCAGTCCGAGTTCGGGGGGAAACTACGAGCAGTACTTC. Protein sequence: CASSPSSGGNYEQYF.